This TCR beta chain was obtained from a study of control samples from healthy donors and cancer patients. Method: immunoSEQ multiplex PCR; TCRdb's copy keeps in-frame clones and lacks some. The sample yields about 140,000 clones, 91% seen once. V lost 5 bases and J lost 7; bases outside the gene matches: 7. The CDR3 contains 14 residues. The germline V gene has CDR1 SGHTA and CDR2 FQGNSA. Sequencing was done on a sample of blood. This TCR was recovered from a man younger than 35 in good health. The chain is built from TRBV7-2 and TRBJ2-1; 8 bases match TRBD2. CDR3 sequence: CASSAGLVPNEQFF. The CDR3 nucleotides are TGTGCCAGCAGCGCGGGACTAGTCCCGAATGAGCAGTTCTTC.